The 20 T cell receptor beta chains reported below all come from one sample, sequenced in a study of radiotherapy plus CTLA-4 blockade in lung cancer (dated 2018 in TCRdb). Libraries were made using the immunoSEQ multiplex PCR assay. Imported from immuneACCESS, the table was reduced by TCRdb to in-frame sequences with V and J called. These copies leave out some clones; in studies compared against another copy, an unresolved V gene accounts for under half, and the cause of the remainder is not known. The sample records 90,000 to 100,000 clones, 65% to 75% of which are singletons. The ten largest clonotypes hold around 2.7% of the sample. The material was peripheral blood, obtained from a patient treated with radiotherapy plus ipilimumab. Receptors originate from a human donor with non-small cell lung cancer who had a partial response to radiotherapy plus ipilimumab. Some clones in this sample may be carry-over from other donors' samples.

The chain links TRBV5-4 to TRBJ2-1; 8 nucleotides agree with TRBD2. The CDR3 covers 14 residues. The ends lost 2 bases at V and 9 bases at J; junction bases unmatched: 7. Per the germline V gene, CDR1 is SGHNT and CDR2 is YYREEE (reference sequence). CDR3: CASSFPGGLSEQFF. For the CDR3, the DNA is TGTGCCAGCAGCTTTCCGGGGGGGCTTTCTGAGCAGTTCTTC.

The J gene is TRBJ2-1, the V gene TRBV7-6; D might be TRBD1 (6 bases). Germline CDR1 is SGHVS and CDR2 is FNYEAQ. V was cut by 1 base and J by 5 bases, with 12 bases left in between. The CDR3 is made up of 15 amino acids. The CDR3 region is CASSLGGHLNNEQFF. CDR3 nucleotides: TGTGCCAGCAGCTTAGGGGGGCACCTCAACAATGAGCAGTTCTTC. The full variable domain, its missing parts supplied by reference TRBV7-6 and TRBJ2-1, is GAGVSQSPRYKVTKRGQDVALRCDPISGHVSLYWYRQALGQGPEFLTYFNYEAQQDKSGLPNDRFSAERPEGSISTLTIQRTEQRDSAMYRCASSLGGHLNNEQFFGPGTRLTVL.

In DNA form, the CDR3 reads TGTGCCAGCAGACTCGGGGGACGGGTGAACACTGAAGCTTTCTTT. This gives the protein CASRLGGRVNTEAFF. The genes are TRBV13 and TRBJ1-1, with D perhaps TRBD1 (5 bases). Germline CDR1 is PRHDT and CDR2 is FYEKMQ (reference sequence). V lost 6 bases, J lost 0 bases, and 14 bases lay in between. This CDR3 is 15 amino acids long.

V gene TRBV12-2 combines with J gene TRBJ2-3; no check of the table's D call, TRBD2, against the DNA was made. TRBV12-2 is a listed pseudogene. CDR3 length: 14 amino acids. CDR3 in DNA: TGTGCAAGCCGGCTATGGACTAGCACAGATACGCAGTATTTT. Protein sequence: CASRLWTSTDTQYF.

The CDR3 coding sequence is TGTGCCAGCAGCTTGGATCTAGCGGACTCCTACAATGAGCAGTTCTTC. It is translated as CASSLDLADSYNEQFF. The chain uses TRBV5-4 and TRBJ2-1; 7 bases match TRBD2. Germline CDR1 and CDR2: SGHNT and YYREEE (reference sequence). V lost 0 bases to trimming and J lost 0 bases; unmatched junction nucleotides: 3. This CDR3 has 16 amino acids.

This clone has a handful of counts. J is TRBJ2-3 and V is TRBV9; 8 bases fit TRBD2. Germline loops: CDR1 SGDLS, CDR2 YYNGEE. CDR3 length equals 15 residues. V lost 2 bases, J lost 2 bases, and 4 bases stayed unmatched. CDR3 loop: CASSVGGRNTDTQYF. In DNA, the CDR3 is TGTGCCAGCAGCGTCGGCGGGAGGAACACAGATACGCAGTATTTT.

The chain joins TRBV27 to TRBJ2-7, with D tentatively TRBD1 (6 bases). Trimming removed 2 bases from V and 7 bases from J, with 12 bases in between. The CDR3 consists of 13 residues. Germline values: CDR1 MNHEY, CDR2 SMNVEV (reference sequence). In DNA, the CDR3 is TGTGCCAGCAGTTTACTACAGGGCTGGGAGCAGTACTTC. Protein product: CASSLLQGWEQYF.

This clone was seen only once. The chain combines TRBV18 with TRBJ1-1; possible D gene TRBD1, 6 bases. The CDR3 runs to 17 residues. Trimming took off 2 bases at V and 5 bases at J, with 21 bases between the two ends. Per germline, CDR1 KGHSH and CDR2 LQKENI. The CDR3 DNA reads as TGTGCCAGCTCACCATCGTTCAGGGGAGTTGTGCTAACTGAAGCTTTCTTT. Translation gives CASSPSFRGVVLTEAFF. Combining the CDR3 with reference TRBV18 and TRBJ1-1 gives the whole variable domain NAGVMQNPRHLVRRRGQEARLRCSPMKGHSHVYWYRQLPEEGLKFMVYLQKENIIDESGMPKERFSAEFPKEGPSILRIQQVVRGDSAAYFCASSPSFRGVVLTEAFFGQGTRLTVV.

In this sample, this clone turned up a few times. The CDR3 region has the DNA TGTGCCAGCAGCTCCGTCCGGGGGGCGGACACTGAAGCTTTCTTT. It codes for CASSSVRGADTEAFF. The gene calls are TRBV5-4 and TRBJ1-1; possibly TRBD1 for D (6 bases). Germline CDR1 is SGHNT and CDR2 is YYREEE (reference sequence). The CDR3 is 15 amino acids. V shed 3 bases and J shed 3 bases, with 15 bases lying between them. Full variable domain (missing parts from reference TRBV5-4 and TRBJ1-1): ETGVTQSPTHLIKTRGQQVTLRCSSQSGHNTVSWYQQALGQGPQFIFQYYREEENGRGNFPPRFSGLQFPNYSSELNVNALELDDSALYLCASSSVRGADTEAFFGQGTRLTVV.

This chain links TRBV5-1 with TRBJ2-2; TRBD1 might be the D (5 bases). This CDR3 comprises 15 residues. V gave up 7 bases and J gave up 0 bases, with 13 bases separating them. The germline V gene encodes CDR1 SGHRS and CDR2 YFSETQ. The CDR3 sequence: CASHLSTANTGELFF. The CDR3 nucleotides are TGCGCCAGCCACCTATCGACAGCGAACACCGGGGAGCTGTTTTTT.

The V gene is TRBV4-1, the J gene TRBJ1-1; D might be TRBD1 (6 bases). The germline V gene has CDR1 MGHRA and CDR2 YSYEKL. Trimming stripped 0 bases from V and 3 bases from J, with 11 bases between. This CDR3 contains 15 residues. The CDR3, as DNA: TGCGCCAGCAGCCAAGAGGGAGGGGGTTACACTGAAGCTTTCTTT. Translating it yields CASSQEGGGYTEAFF.

This rearrangement joins TRBV11-3 to TRBJ1-1; D is uncertain. Germline-derived CDR1 and CDR2 are SGHNT and YENEEA. V lost 5 bases and J 2 bases, leaving 12 bases between the germline ends. The CDR3 totals 14 residues. The CDR3 bases are TGTGCCAGCAGCCAACAAACAGCTAACACTGAAGCTTTCTTT. It encodes CASSQQTANTEAFF.

This clone was detected a few times. The rearrangement uses TRBV7-9 and TRBJ1-1, with 8 bases aligning to TRBD1. Germline V gene lookup returns CDR1 SEHNR and CDR2 FQNEAQ (reference sequence). J gave up 10 bases and V 4 bases, and 11 bases lay outside the gene matches. This CDR3 has 14 residues. The CDR3 DNA is TGTGCCAGCAGCTCACAGGGGGATTGGAGATTAGCTTTCTTT. Amino acids: CASSSQGDWRLAFF.

The chain combines TRBV7-7 with TRBJ1-1; D is unclear. CDR1 is SSHAT, CDR2 FNYEAQ, per germline (reference sequence). CDR3 length: 17 amino acids. V shed 5 bases and J shed 13 bases, with 32 bases lying between them. The chain's CDR3 is CASSHHIKEEVRDHGFF. CDR3 in DNA: TGTGCCAGCAGCCACCATATAAAGGAGGAAGTCAGAGACCACGGTTTCTTT.

J is TRBJ2-7 and V is TRBV28; 14 bases agree with TRBD2. J was trimmed by 1 base and V by 4 bases; bases with no gene match: 15. The CDR3 is made up of 20 amino acids. Germline V gene sequence: CDR1 MDHEN, CDR2 SYDVKM. This CDR3 reads CASSSDKTGLAGGYSYEQYF. CDR3 bases: TGTGCCAGCAGTTCGGACAAAACAGGACTAGCGGGAGGCTATTCCTACGAGCAGTACTTC.

CDR3: CASSSRLAGSSYEQYF. The CDR3 coding sequence is TGTGCCAGCTCATCCCGACTAGCGGGGAGCTCCTACGAGCAGTACTTC. The J gene is TRBJ2-7, the V gene TRBV18; TRBD2 aligns across 11 bases. Germline lookup yields CDR1 KGHSH and CDR2 LQKENI. The CDR3 has 16 amino acids. Losses at the gene ends were 5 bases for V and 0 bases for J; bases not matched to a gene: 6.

The chain employs TRBV6-1 and TRBJ2-1; D not resolved. This CDR3 has 15 amino acids. V was clipped by 0 bases and J by 7 bases, with 13 bases between them. The germline V gene has CDR1 MNHNS and CDR2 SASEGT. Here the CDR3 reads CASSEASGSRNEQFF. The CDR3, as DNA: TGTGCCAGCAGTGAAGCGTCCGGGTCCCGTAATGAGCAGTTCTTC.

This chain joins TRBV7-6 and TRBJ2-7; unclear D gene. V dropped 4 bases and J dropped 7 bases, with 11 bases sitting between them. This CDR3 is 12 amino acids long. Germline assignment: CDR1 SGHVS and CDR2 FNYEAQ. The DNA of the CDR3 is TGTGCCAGCAGCTACATCGCAAGAGAGCAGTACTTC. It is translated as CASSYIAREQYF. The full variable domain, completed using reference TRBV7-6 and TRBJ2-7, is GAGVSQSPRYKVTKRGQDVALRCDPISGHVSLYWYRQALGQGPEFLTYFNYEAQQDKSGLPNDRFSAERPEGSISTLTIQRTEQRDSAMYRCASSYIAREQYFGPGTRLTVT.

V is TRBV6-6 and J is TRBJ2-5, with D possibly TRBD2 on 7 matching bases. V was cut by 2 bases and J by 5 bases, with 12 bases left in between. This CDR3 contains 14 residues. Per germline, CDR1 MNHNY and CDR2 SVGAGI (reference sequence). The CDR3 loop reads CASSYGGAGETQYF. The DNA for the CDR3 is TGTGCCAGCAGTTACGGGGGGGCGGGTGAGACCCAGTACTTC.

The chain employs TRBV4-2 and TRBJ2-2; 11 positions agree with TRBD2. Germline lookup yields CDR1 LGHNA and CDR2 YNFKEQ. Germline trimming cut 4 bases from V and 8 bases from J; bases unmatched to any gene: 9. This CDR3 contains 16 residues. The CDR3 protein is CASSPQTSGVAGELFF. The CDR3, as DNA: TGTGCCAGCAGCCCGCAGACTAGCGGGGTTGCGGGGGAGCTGTTTTTT.